This entry lists 11 T cell receptor beta chains sequenced from one sample in a study of T-cell memory formation after mild COVID-19. Using its own MiXCR run on the 5' RACE reads, TCRdb lists one record per CDR3 protein. This table holds 25,000 to 30,000 distinct CDR3 sequences, approximately 16% found once. Sequences were obtained from PBMCs or a T cell subset sorted from them (not recorded which). These receptors all come from an adult who had mild COVID-19 (a few samples of this study predate the infection). Cell type and time point are not known.

The sample holds many counts of this clonotype. The V gene is TRBV6-2 or TRBV6-3, the J gene TRBJ2-3, with 7 bases aligning to TRBD1. The CDR3 consists of 16 residues. The germline CDR1 and CDR2 sequences are MNHEY and SVGEGT. V dropped 6 bases and J dropped 4; count of bases not matched to a gene: 13. CDR3 nucleotide sequence: TGTGCCAGCAGGAACTTGCGGACAGGTCTCGCAGATACGCAGTATTTT. As protein: CASRNLRTGLADTQYF.

This clonotype appeared many times. The CDR3, as DNA: TGCGCCAGCTCACTTTCTAGCGGGGCCAACCAAGAGACCCAGTACTTC. This sequence encodes CASSLSSGANQETQYF. The chain recombines TRBV4-3 with TRBJ2-5, with 9 bases that match TRBD2. CDR1 LGHNA and CDR2 YSLEER come from the germline V gene. The CDR3 runs to 16 residues. V lost 8 bases, J lost 0 bases, and 10 bases stayed unmatched.

This clonotype was found many times. The chain couples TRBV7-8 to TRBJ2-1, with D hard to call. The CDR3 runs to 15 residues. Deletions cut 5 bases from V and 0 bases from J, with 11 bases between. Germline lookup yields CDR1 SGHVS and CDR2 FQNEAQ. The CDR3 here is CASSRSVSSYNEQFF. CDR3 bases: TGTGCCAGCAGCCGGTCGGTAAGCTCCTACAATGAGCAGTTCTTC.

The V call is TRBV20-1, the J call TRBJ1-2; D ambiguous. From germline, CDR1 is DFQATT and CDR2 SNEGSKA (reference sequence). Trimming shortened V by 2 bases and J by 4 bases, and 8 bases separated the two germline ends. The CDR3 covers 12 residues. CDR3 amino acids: CSARQVRYGYTF. CDR3 DNA sequence: TGCAGTGCTAGACAGGTCCGCTATGGCTACACCTTC.

The chain couples TRBV11-2 to TRBJ1-6; D remains ambiguous. With 5 bases removed from V and 3 bases from J, the gap between germline ends came to 5 bases. This CDR3 contains 13 residues. Germline values: CDR1 SGHAT, CDR2 FQNNGV. In DNA, the CDR3 is TGTGCCAGCAGCCTATACTATAATTCACCCCTCCACTTT. Translation gives CASSLYYNSPLHF.

The chain is built from TRBV5-1 and TRBJ1-1, with no clear D. The V end lost 6 bases, the J end lost 4 bases, and 13 bases lay between the germline ends. The V gene's germline CDR1 is SGHRS and CDR2 YFSETQ. CDR3 size: 13 residues. The CDR3 region is CASTPGVGTEAFF. Written as DNA, the CDR3 is TGCGCCAGCACCCCCGGGGTAGGCACTGAAGCTTTCTTT.

This clonotype has ten or more counts. This chain uses TRBV4-1 with TRBJ2-1, with 8 bases identical to TRBD2. Trimming removed 0 bases from V and 6 bases from J; junction bases left unmatched: 7. This CDR3 spans 16 amino acids. Per the germline V gene, CDR1 is MGHRA and CDR2 is YSYEKL. In nucleotides, the CDR3 is TGCGCCAGCAGCCAAGAAGTACTAGCGGCCTCCAATGAGCAGTTCTTC. Translating it yields CASSQEVLAASNEQFF.

This clonotype has more than one count but fewer than ten. The gene calls are TRBV5-5 and TRBJ2-1; possible D gene TRBD1, 6 bases. The CDR3 spans 16 residues. CDR1 is SGHKS, CDR2 YYEKEE, per germline (reference sequence). V lost 2 bases, J lost 5 bases, and 17 bases lay in between. CDR3 in DNA: TGTGCCAGCAGCTTCTTTAGGCAGGGGCGCGACAATGAGCAGTTCTTC. The encoded protein is CASSFFRQGRDNEQFF. The complete variable domain, with remaining parts taken from reference TRBV5-5 and TRBJ2-1, reads DAGVTQSPTHLIKTRGQQVTLRCSPISGHKSVSWYQQVLGQGPQFIFQYYEKEERGRGNFPDRFSARQFPNYSSELNVNALLLGDSALYLCASSFFRQGRDNEQFFGPGTRLTVL.

This clonotype was picked up many times. The CDR3 loop is CASTPHNEQYF. The DNA of the CDR3 is TGTGCCAGCACCCCCCATAACGAGCAGTACTTC. The rearrangement joins TRBV7-9 to TRBJ2-7; D unresolved. Germline V gives CDR1 SEHNR, CDR2 FQNEAQ (reference sequence). Trimming removed 7 bases from V and 5 bases from J, with 9 bases in between. This CDR3 contains 11 residues.

This clonotype was recorded many times. The chain links TRBV5-5 to TRBJ2-2; 7 bases agree with TRBD1. This CDR3 is 14 amino acids long. Germline values: CDR1 SGHKS, CDR2 YYEKEE (reference sequence). Unmatched junction bases numbered 2, after V lost 3 bases and J lost 3 bases. The chain's CDR3 is CASSWGQHTGELFF. The CDR3 bases are TGTGCCAGCAGCTGGGGACAGCACACCGGGGAGCTGTTTTTT.

This clonotype has a count of ten or more. The chain carries TRBV20-1 and TRBJ1-2; TRBD1 agrees at 10 bases. The CDR3 has 15 amino acids. Looked up from germline, CDR1 is DFQATT and CDR2 is SNEGSKA (reference sequence). V lost 0 bases and J lost 7; bases outside the gene matches: 8. In DNA form, the CDR3 reads TGCAGTGCTAGAGATAACCGACAGGGGGCCGGTGGCTACACCTTC. Its protein is CSARDNRQGAGGYTF.